The 9 T cell receptor beta chains below were found in one sample sequenced in a study of early T cells in non-severe SARS-CoV-2 infection. TCRdb processed the 5' RACE reads anew with MiXCR; each CDR3 protein has one entry. The table has 40,000 to 60,000 distinct CDR3 sequences, around 7.7% seen once; the top ten hold 5.8%. The sample comprised whole blood. The receptors were sampled from an adult who was a healthcare worker with PCR-confirmed SARS-CoV-2 infection or an uninfected control (not recorded which).

This clonotype was counted at least ten times. The chain recombines TRBV20-1 with TRBJ2-7; TRBD2 matches 10 bases. CDR3 length equals 14 residues. V trimming: 5 bases; J trimming: 0 bases; junction bases outside the gene matches: 4. From germline, CDR1 is DFQATT and CDR2 SNEGSKA (reference sequence). The CDR3 sequence is CSAPLAGDSYEQYF. CDR3 in DNA: TGCAGTGCTCCTCTAGCGGGGGACTCCTACGAGCAGTACTTC.

The rearrangement joins TRBV4-3 to TRBJ2-3, with a possible D match to TRBD2 (6 bases). Germline values: CDR1 LGHNA, CDR2 YSLEER. CDR3 length: 14 residues. V dropped 0 bases and J dropped 6 bases, with 10 bases sitting between them. The CDR3 nucleotides are TGCGCCAGCAGCCAAGAGGAGGGTTGGGATACGCAGTATTTT. The encoded protein is CASSQEEGWDTQYF.

The chain is built from TRBV7-6 and TRBJ1-2, with TRBD1 as a possible D gene (5 bases). The V gene's germline CDR1 is SGHVS and CDR2 FNYEAQ. CDR3 size: 14 residues. The V end was cut by 5 bases, the J end by 4 bases, with 14 bases between. The CDR3 DNA is TGTGCCAGCAGCCCGACCGACAGCCCCTATGGCTACACCTTC. Protein sequence: CASSPTDSPYGYTF. Full variable domain (remainder filled in from reference TRBV7-6 and TRBJ1-2): GAGVSQSPRYKVTKRGQDVALRCDPISGHVSLYWYRQALGQGPEFLTYFNYEAQQDKSGLPNDRFSAERPEGSISTLTIQRTEQRDSAMYRCASSPTDSPYGYTFGSGTRLTVV.

This clonotype was detected ten times or more. The rearrangement joins TRBV5-1 to TRBJ1-1; no reliable D call. Germline V lookup: CDR1 SGHRS, CDR2 YFSETQ. This CDR3 is built from 14 residues. Trimming left V 0 bases short and J 4 bases short, with 10 bases between. The CDR3: CASSLEGGSTEAFF. The DNA of the CDR3 is TGCGCCAGCAGCTTGGAAGGTGGTTCCACTGAAGCTTTCTTT.

The rearrangement links TRBV9 to TRBJ2-1, with D tentatively TRBD1 (5 bases). The V gene lost 6 bases and the J gene lost 2 bases, with 12 bases spanning the gap. CDR1 is SGDLS and CDR2 is YYNGEE in the germline V gene. The CDR3 length is 14 residues. Here the CDR3 reads CASNSTDPYNEQFF. The CDR3 nucleotides are TGTGCCAGCAATTCGACAGATCCCTACAATGAGCAGTTCTTC.

The genes are TRBV15 and TRBJ1-3; D is ambiguous. Germline V gene sequence: CDR1 LNHNV, CDR2 YYDKDF (reference sequence). V lost 8 bases, J lost 4 bases, and 6 bases lay in between. The CDR3 length is 11 residues. The CDR3 is CATRGGNTIYF. The CDR3 DNA reads TGTGCCACCCGAGGAGGAAACACCATATATTTT.

This rearrangement joins TRBV11-2 to TRBJ2-7; perhaps TRBD1 as D (7 bases). Germline CDR1 reads SGHAT; CDR2 reads FQNNGV. The CDR3 length is 18 residues. The CDR3 DNA follows: TGTGTCAACAGCAGCTTAAGCGTCAGGGGGAGGTCTTCGTACGAGCAGTACTTC. Amino acid sequence: CVNSSLSVRGRSSYEQYF.

Ten or more counts support this clonotype. The chain uses TRBV6-2 or TRBV6-3 and TRBJ2-1; TRBD2 matches 9 bases. The junction had 8 bases not matched to a gene; V was cut back by 1 base and J by 4 bases. Germline V gene lookup returns CDR1 MNHEY and CDR2 SVGEGT. The CDR3 covers 17 residues. The CDR3 DNA sequence: TGTGCCAGCAGTTACTTGCGGGGGGGCCCCAATTACAATGAGCAGTTCTTC. It yields the protein CASSYLRGGPNYNEQFF.

This clonotype came up many times. The chain couples TRBV20-1 to TRBJ2-3; no firm D call. Germline values: CDR1 DFQATT, CDR2 SNEGSKA (reference sequence). The CDR3 spans 13 residues. V shed 3 bases and J shed 2 bases, with 9 bases lying between them. CDR3 protein: CSASGLHTDTQYF. CDR3 nucleotides: TGCAGTGCTAGCGGCTTACACACAGATACGCAGTATTTT.